This T cell receptor beta chain was identified during a study of T cells in localized non-small cell lung cancer. Findings of the study overall: Heterogeneity is still possible, as just one tumor region was sequenced. Longer overall survival was seen with higher T cell density measured in blood. Adjacent lung had a median roughly 58 of the 100 largest tumor clones.

The assay was immunoSEQ multiplex PCR, and TCRdb's table has in-frame clones only and misses some. This table holds around 19,000 clones, roughly nine tenths found once. The germline CDR1 and CDR2 sequences are KGHSH and LQKENI. V gave up 6 bases and J gave up 0 bases, with 14 bases separating them. The CDR3 runs to 15 residues. This clone was seen just once. No antigen is known for it. The rearrangement links TRBV18 to TRBJ2-5; D could derive from TRBD1 or TRBD2 (5 bases each). This TCR came from a woman aged 35 to 70 with stage I lung adenocarcinoma. The sequences come from peripheral blood, collected before any cancer treatment. The CDR3, as DNA: TGTGCCAGCTCGCCGAGGGACGGACACCAAGAGACCCAGTACTTC. As protein: CASSPRDGHQETQYF. Filled out from reference TRBV18 and TRBJ2-5, the complete variable domain reads NAGVMQNPRHLVRRRGQEARLRCSPMKGHSHVYWYRQLPEEGLKFMVYLQKENIIDESGMPKERFSAEFPKEGPSILRIQQVVRGDSAAYFCASSPRDGHQETQYFGPGTRLLVL.